This TCR beta chain emerged from a study of blood T cell repertoires in COVID-19. Libraries were prepared by immunoSEQ multiplex PCR; TCRdb keeps only in-frame clonotypes and omits some of them. Among around 200,000 clones listed, around three quarters were seen once. The sample taken for sequencing was peripheral blood. This receptor was taken from a woman between 70 and 85 years old with acute or convalescent COVID-19.

The CDR3: CASSRRDRGNEQFF. The CDR3 coding sequence is TGTGCCAGTAGTAGAAGGGACAGGGGAAATGAGCAGTTCTTC. The J gene is TRBJ2-1, the V gene TRBV19; TRBD1 agrees at 10 bases. The length of the CDR3 is 14 residues. With 4 bases clipped from V and 7 bases from J, the junction kept 4 bases outside the gene matches. Germline assignment: CDR1 LNHDA and CDR2 SQIVND (reference sequence). Together with reference TRBV19 and TRBJ2-1, the CDR3 gives the full variable domain: DGGITQSPKYLFRKEGQNVTLSCEQNLNHDAMYWYRQDPGQGLRLIYYSQIVNDFQKGDIAEGYSVSREKKESFPLTVTSAQKNPTAFYLCASSRRDRGNEQFFGPGTRLTVL.